These 23 T cell receptor beta chains originate from one sample sequenced in a study of blood T cell repertoires in COVID-19 (TCRdb year 2020). Receptor libraries were prepared by the immunoSEQ multiplex PCR assay. TCRdb's version of the immuneACCESS table is confined to in-frame rearrangements and falls short of the full clone set. An unresolved V gene accounts for under half of the shortfall where checked; the remainder is of unknown origin. The table for this sample lists around 100,000 clones; around 82% of them were counted only once. The top ten constitute 4.8% of the sample. What was sequenced was peripheral blood. The source is a man aged 55 to 70 with acute or convalescent COVID-19.

In DNA form, the CDR3 reads TGTGCCTGGAGCGCCATGGGGCAGAGCGAGCAGTTCTTC. Translation gives CAWSAMGQSEQFF. The chain is built from TRBV30 and TRBJ2-1; perhaps TRBD1 as D (5 bases). V lost 3 bases, J lost 10 bases, and 16 bases lay in between. The CDR3 totals 13 residues. CDR1 is GTSNPN, CDR2 SVGIG, per germline (reference sequence).

The sample holds a few counts of this clone. This chain connects TRBV18 to TRBJ2-1; 9 nucleotides agree with TRBD1. The CDR3 is 15 residues long. Germline trimming cut 0 bases from V and 7 bases from J; bases unmatched to any gene: 4. Looked up from germline, CDR1 is KGHSH and CDR2 is LQKENI. The CDR3: CASSPPNRGLNEQFF. In DNA form, the CDR3 reads TGTGCCAGCTCACCACCGAACAGGGGGCTAAATGAGCAGTTCTTC. The full variable domain, in which reference TRBV18 and TRBJ2-1 provide the parts outside the CDR3, is NAGVMQNPRHLVRRRGQEARLRCSPMKGHSHVYWYRQLPEEGLKFMVYLQKENIIDESGMPKERFSAEFPKEGPSILRIQQVVRGDSAAYFCASSPPNRGLNEQFFGPGTRLTVL.

The chain recombines TRBV6-5 with TRBJ2-1; D gene uncertain. CDR1 and CDR2 (germline): MNHEY, SVGAGI. Trimming left V 6 bases short and J 6 bases short, with 9 bases between. The CDR3 runs 12 residues. The CDR3 DNA is TGTGCCAGCAGGGCGGCGTCCAATGAGCAGTTCTTC. Its protein product is CASRAASNEQFF.

The chain combines TRBV7-2 with TRBJ1-5, with D perhaps matching TRBD1 (5 bases). Germline CDR1 SGHTA, CDR2 FQGNSA. The CDR3 covers 15 residues. With 5 bases removed from V and 0 bases from J, the gap between germline ends came to 11 bases. The CDR3 sequence: CASSKGQSSNQPQHF. CDR3 DNA sequence: TGTGCCAGCAGCAAGGGGCAGAGTAGCAATCAGCCCCAGCATTTT.

This clone was detected once. The CDR3 nucleotides are TGTGCCAGTAGTATAGAGCCGCGGACAGGGCAAGGCTACACCTTC. This sequence encodes CASSIEPRTGQGYTF. The chain has TRBV19 and TRBJ1-2; TRBD1 aligns across 8 bases. J lost 8 bases, V lost 0 bases, and 8 bases had no gene match. The CDR3 has 15 amino acids. Germline lookup yields CDR1 LNHDA and CDR2 SQIVND (reference sequence).

A single count supports this clone. The genes are TRBV3-1 (or the pseudogene TRBV3-2) and TRBJ1-3; 9 bases fit TRBD1. The J segment lost 7 bases and the V segment lost 3 bases, leaving 13 bases of the junction unmatched. The germline gives CDR1 LGHDT, CDR2 YNNKEL (reference sequence). CDR3 length: 17 residues. CDR3 loop: CASSHRAGTGIINTIYF. CDR3 coding DNA: TGTGCCAGCAGCCATAGAGCCGGGACAGGGATTATCAACACCATATATTTT.

The genes are TRBV5-1 and TRBJ2-1, with 12 bases lining up with TRBD2. This CDR3 region has 16 residues. V was pared by 0 bases and J by 5 bases, with 3 bases of the junction left unmatched. Looked up from germline, CDR1 is SGHRS and CDR2 is YFSETQ. DNA for the CDR3: TGCGCCAGCAGCTTGGAGCTAGCGGGGGGGCACAATGAGCAGTTCTTC. Amino acid sequence: CASSLELAGGHNEQFF.

The rearrangement uses TRBV5-1 and TRBJ1-2; the D gene is possibly TRBD1 (6 bases). The V end lost 2 bases, the J end lost 5 bases, and 19 bases lay between the germline ends. CDR1 is SGHRS, CDR2 YFSETQ, per germline. The CDR3 contains 16 residues. This CDR3 reads CASSLTAGAQVYGYTF. The CDR3 DNA follows: TGCGCCAGCAGCTTAACCGCGGGGGCGCAGGTTTATGGCTACACCTTC.

J is TRBJ2-1 and V is TRBV6-5; 11 bases match TRBD2. Trimming took 6 bases from V and 5 from J; bases not matched to a gene: 6. The CDR3 spans 15 residues. Germline loops: CDR1 MNHEY, CDR2 SVGAGI. CDR3 nucleotide sequence: TGTGCCAGCAGCTCTACTAGCGGGAGTGACAATGAGCAGTTCTTC. Translation gives CASSSTSGSDNEQFF.

This clone showed up just once. This chain uses TRBV20-1 with TRBJ1-2; a possible D gene is TRBD1 (5 bases). V was cut by 5 bases and J by 7 bases, with 11 bases left in between. This CDR3 has 11 residues. CDR1 DFQATT and CDR2 SNEGSKA come from the germline V gene (reference sequence). The CDR3 loop is CSAYQGSGYTF. CDR3 bases: TGCAGTGCTTACCAGGGTAGTGGCTACACCTTC.

This sequence joins TRBV9 and TRBJ2-3, with D possibly being TRBD2 (5 bases). Trimming pared 2 bases from V and 6 bases from J, leaving 16 bases between. The CDR3 has 15 amino acids. CDR1 and CDR2 (germline): SGDLS, YYNGEE. The CDR3 region has the DNA TGTGCCAGCAGCGTTTTTTACGGGGTTGGGGATACGCAGTATTTT. As protein: CASSVFYGVGDTQYF.

V usage is TRBV19 and J usage is TRBJ2-7; a possible D gene is TRBD1 (7 bases). Trimming left V 5 bases short and J 3 bases short, with 11 bases between. This CDR3 region has 13 residues. Germline V CDR1 and CDR2: LNHDA, SQIVND (reference sequence). The CDR3 nucleotides read TGTGCCAGTAGTGGGCAGGGGGGCTACGAGCAGTACTTC. This codes for CASSGQGGYEQYF.

The gene calls are TRBV11-3 and TRBJ2-5; weak D call: TRBD1 (5 bases). The CDR3 runs to 13 residues. Germline V CDR1 and CDR2: SGHNT, YENEEA. Trimming took 5 bases from V and 2 from J, leaving 9 bases between them. CDR3 nucleotides: TGTGCCAGCAGCGGGGCAGGGCAAGAGACCCAGTACTTC. It codes for CASSGAGQETQYF. Looking up the rest from reference TRBV11-3 and TRBJ2-5 gives the full variable domain: EAGVVQSPRYKIIEKKQPVAFWCNPISGHNTLYWYLQNLGQGPELLIRYENEEAVDDSQLPKDRFSAERLKGVDSTLKIQPAELGDSAVYLCASSGAGQETQYFGPGTRLLVL.

On this clone: Distinct nucleotide sequences in the sample also encode this CDR3. The chain combines TRBV5-1 with TRBJ1-4, with a weak D call TRBD1 (5 bases). The CDR3 covers 14 residues. Trimming pared 4 bases from V and 2 bases from J, leaving 9 bases between. The germline gives CDR1 SGHRS, CDR2 YFSETQ. The CDR3 here is CASSLTATNEKLFF. The DNA of the CDR3 is TGCGCCAGCAGCCTGACAGCGACTAATGAAAAACTGTTTTTT.

The rearrangement joins TRBV6-1 to TRBJ2-5; 7 nucleotides line up with TRBD2. CDR1 and CDR2 from the germline V gene are MNHNS and SASEGT. V lost 1 base to trimming and J lost 9 bases; unmatched junction nucleotides: 5. The CDR3 totals 13 residues. The CDR3 sequence: CASSEGGGGAQYF. The CDR3 DNA reads TGTGCCAGCAGTGAAGGGGGGGGAGGGGCCCAGTACTTC.

The chain recombines TRBV19 with TRBJ2-7, with TRBD2 identical over 14 bases. This CDR3 has 17 amino acids. CDR1 is LNHDA and CDR2 is SQIVND in the germline V gene (reference sequence). The V segment lost 7 bases and the J segment 5 bases; nucleotides outside the gene matches: 13. In DNA form, the CDR3 reads TGTGCCAGTACTCTATCGGGACTAGCGGGAGATTTCAACGAGCAGTACTTC. Translation gives CASTLSGLAGDFNEQYF.

This chain joins TRBV19 and TRBJ1-5; possibly TRBD1 for D (5 bases). The CDR3 is made up of 16 amino acids. Trimming took 6 bases from V and 8 from J, leaving 23 bases between them. Germline V gene lookup returns CDR1 LNHDA and CDR2 SQIVND (reference sequence). The CDR3 DNA follows: TGTGCCAGTAGCTTACAAGGGGCCCCCCCGGGGGAGCCCCAGCATTTT. This gives the protein CASSLQGAPPGEPQHF. The entire variable domain, with the rest obtained from reference TRBV19 and TRBJ1-5, is as follows: DGGITQSPKYLFRKEGQNVTLSCEQNLNHDAMYWYRQDPGQGLRLIYYSQIVNDFQKGDIAEGYSVSREKKESFPLTVTSAQKNPTAFYLCASSLQGAPPGEPQHFGDGTRLSIL.

The V gene is TRBV6-5, the J gene TRBJ1-3; possible D gene TRBD1, 6 bases. CDR3 size: 16 residues. The V gene's germline CDR1 is MNHEY and CDR2 SVGAGI. Trimming removed 2 bases from V and 0 bases from J, with 11 bases in between. The CDR3: CASSYTGLLSGNTIYF. The CDR3 region has the DNA TGTGCCAGCAGTTACACAGGGCTGCTCTCTGGAAACACCATATATTTT.

The V call is TRBV23-1, the J call TRBJ1-2, with 8 bases identical to TRBD1. TRBV23-1 is filed as an ORF, its function uncertain. The V segment lost 3 bases and the J segment 4 bases; nucleotides outside the gene matches: 7. CDR3 length equals 15 residues. CDR3 loop: CASSHSPGQVYGYTF. As DNA, the CDR3 is TGCGCCAGCAGTCATTCCCCGGGACAGGTCTATGGCTACACCTTC.

The chain links TRBV9 to TRBJ1-1; tentative D call: TRBD1 (6 bases). The CDR3 contains 15 residues. Deletions cut 0 bases from V and 0 bases from J, with 9 bases between. Germline CDR1 and CDR2: SGDLS and YYNGEE. CDR3 residues: CASSVGTVMNTEAFF. Written as DNA, the CDR3 is TGTGCCAGCAGCGTAGGGACAGTTATGAACACTGAAGCTTTCTTT.

V gene TRBV11-1 combines with J gene TRBJ1-1, with D maybe TRBD1 (6 bases). From germline, CDR1 is SGHAT and CDR2 FQDESV (reference sequence). This CDR3 contains 14 residues. V was shortened by 5 bases and J by 1 base, with 11 bases between the two germline ends. The CDR3 bases are TGTGCCAGCAGCCCGTGGACAGCGAACACTGAAGCTTTCTTT. This translates into CASSPWTANTEAFF.

The chain couples TRBV5-1 to TRBJ2-2, with D perhaps TRBD1 (8 bases). This CDR3 contains 15 residues. Germline lookup yields CDR1 SGHRS and CDR2 YFSETQ. V lost 5 bases and J 5 bases, leaving 16 bases between the germline ends. The CDR3, as DNA: TGCGCCAGCAGATCCACAGGGGGAGGGACCGGGGAGCTGTTTTTT. It encodes CASRSTGGGTGELFF.

The CDR3 DNA is TGCGCCAGCAGCCCTGAAGCGGACAGGGTTTACTACGAGCAGTACTTC. It translates to CASSPEADRVYYEQYF. The chain links TRBV4-3 to TRBJ2-7; 8 bases map to TRBD1. CDR1 and CDR2 (germline): LGHNA, YSLEER. V shed 4 bases and J 3 bases; nucleotides not matched to a gene: 11. The CDR3 has 16 amino acids.